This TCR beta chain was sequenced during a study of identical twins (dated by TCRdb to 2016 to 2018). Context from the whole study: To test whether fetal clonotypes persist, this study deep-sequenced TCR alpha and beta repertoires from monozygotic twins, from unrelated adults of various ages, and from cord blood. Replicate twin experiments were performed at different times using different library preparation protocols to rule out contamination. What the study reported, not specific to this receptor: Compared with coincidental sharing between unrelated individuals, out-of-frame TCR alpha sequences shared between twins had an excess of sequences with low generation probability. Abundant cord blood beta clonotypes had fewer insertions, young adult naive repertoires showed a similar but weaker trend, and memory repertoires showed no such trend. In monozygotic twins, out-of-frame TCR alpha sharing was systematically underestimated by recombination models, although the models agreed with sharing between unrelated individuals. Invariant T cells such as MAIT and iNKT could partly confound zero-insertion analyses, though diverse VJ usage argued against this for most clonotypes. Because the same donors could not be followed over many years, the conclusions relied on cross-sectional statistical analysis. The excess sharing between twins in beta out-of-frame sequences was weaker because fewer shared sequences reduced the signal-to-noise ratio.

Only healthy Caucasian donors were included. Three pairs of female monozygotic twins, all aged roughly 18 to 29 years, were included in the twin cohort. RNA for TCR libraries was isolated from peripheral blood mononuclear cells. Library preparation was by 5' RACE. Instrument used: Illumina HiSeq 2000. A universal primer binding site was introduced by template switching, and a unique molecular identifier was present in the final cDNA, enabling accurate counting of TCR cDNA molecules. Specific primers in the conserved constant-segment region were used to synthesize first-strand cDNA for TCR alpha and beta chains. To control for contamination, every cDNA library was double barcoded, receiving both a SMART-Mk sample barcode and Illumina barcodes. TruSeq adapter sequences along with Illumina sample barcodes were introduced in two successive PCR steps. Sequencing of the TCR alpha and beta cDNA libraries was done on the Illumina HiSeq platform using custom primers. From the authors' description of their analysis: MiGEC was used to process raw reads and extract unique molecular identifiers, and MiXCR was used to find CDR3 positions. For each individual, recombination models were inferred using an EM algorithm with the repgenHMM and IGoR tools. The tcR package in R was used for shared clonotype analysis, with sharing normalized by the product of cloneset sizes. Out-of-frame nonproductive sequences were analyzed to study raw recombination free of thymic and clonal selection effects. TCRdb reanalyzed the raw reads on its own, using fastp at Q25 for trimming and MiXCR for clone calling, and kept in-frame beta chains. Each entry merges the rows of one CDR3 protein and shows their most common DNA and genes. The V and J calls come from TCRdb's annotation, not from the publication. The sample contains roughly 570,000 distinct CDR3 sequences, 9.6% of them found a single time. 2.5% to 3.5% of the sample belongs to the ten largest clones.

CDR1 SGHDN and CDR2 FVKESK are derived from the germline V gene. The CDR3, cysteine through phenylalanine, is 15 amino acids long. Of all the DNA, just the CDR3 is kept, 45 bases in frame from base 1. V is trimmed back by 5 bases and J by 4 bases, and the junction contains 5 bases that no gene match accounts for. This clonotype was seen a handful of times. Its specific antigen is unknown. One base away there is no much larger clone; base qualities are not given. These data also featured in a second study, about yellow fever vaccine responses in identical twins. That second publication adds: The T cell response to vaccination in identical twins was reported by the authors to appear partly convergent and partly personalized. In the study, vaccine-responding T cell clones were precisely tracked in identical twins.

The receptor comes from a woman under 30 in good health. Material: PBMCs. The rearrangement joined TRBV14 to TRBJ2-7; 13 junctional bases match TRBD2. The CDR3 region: CASSAGLAGPYEQYF. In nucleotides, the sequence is TGTGCCAGCAGCGCGGGACTAGCGGGGCCTTACGAGCAGTACTTC.